The text below deals with one T cell receptor beta chain. This CDR3 has 15 amino acids. V shed 0 bases and J shed 3 bases, with 10 bases lying between them. Germline assignment: CDR1 SGHTS and CDR2 YDEGEE. This entry is derived from a study of brain T cells in children with intractable seizures. The protocol was immunoSEQ multiplex PCR, while the TCRdb copy is restricted to in-frame clones and leaves out a portion. The sample yields roughly 80,000 clones, approximately 89% seen once. This receptor was taken from a girl aged 2 to 10 with Rasmussen encephalitis and intractable seizures. The chain joins TRBV5-8 to TRBJ1-5, with a weak D call TRBD1 (5 bases). Sequenced here: peripheral blood, sampled at surgery. For the CDR3, the DNA is TGTGCCAGCAGCTTGGCGACAGATTTCAATCAGCCCCAGCATTTT. This codes for CASSLATDFNQPQHF. Combining the CDR3 with reference TRBV5-8 and TRBJ1-5 gives the whole variable domain EAGVTQSPTHLIKTRGQQATLRCSPISGHTSVYWYQQALGLGLQFLLWYDEGEERNRGNFPPRFSGRQFPNYSSELNVNALELEDSALYLCASSLATDFNQPQHFGDGTRLSIL.